What follows are 6 T cell receptor beta chains derived from one specimen sequenced in a study of CD8 T cells in ankylosing spondylitis. Via MiXCR, TCRdb re-called the 5' RACE reads, giving one row per CDR3 protein. The repertoire holds about 310,000 distinct CDR3 sequences, with around 21% as singletons. The sample consisted of blood, either unsorted or a sorted T cell fraction (not recorded which). Source of these receptors: a female donor with ankylosing spondylitis or in good health (not recorded which).

This clonotype has only a few counts. The rearrangement links TRBV20-1 to TRBJ2-2; maybe TRBD2 (6 bases). The ends were cut back, 5 bases at V and 3 bases at J, with 16 bases in the middle. CDR3 size: 15 residues. Germline lookup yields CDR1 DFQATT and CDR2 SNEGSKA (reference sequence). This CDR3 is CSALPGTVDTGELFF. CDR3 in DNA: TGCAGTGCTCTCCCGGGGACTGTTGACACCGGGGAGCTGTTTTTT.

The rearrangement joins TRBV6-2 or TRBV6-3 to TRBJ1-5; no reliable D call. V was shortened by 0 bases and J by 4 bases, with 10 bases between the two germline ends. CDR1 MNHEY and CDR2 SVGEGT come from the germline V gene. The CDR3 is 15 amino acids. CDR3 region: CASSYSGQINQPQHF. The CDR3 coding sequence is TGTGCCAGCAGTTACTCGGGCCAGATTAATCAGCCCCAGCATTTT.

The CDR3 coding sequence is TGTGCCAGCAGCCAACTAAGCGGGAGGGGGTACAATGAGCAGTTCTTC. It is translated as CASSQLSGRGYNEQFF. The chain joins TRBV7-2 to TRBJ2-1; 10 nucleotides match TRBD2. The CDR3 sequence is 16 residues long. J was trimmed by 4 bases and V by 5 bases; bases with no gene match: 8. The germline CDR1 and CDR2 sequences are SGHTA and FQGNSA.

The chain combines TRBV14 with TRBJ2-6; D possibly corresponds to TRBD2 (6 bases). V was trimmed by 7 bases and J by 0 bases, leaving 13 bases between them. CDR3 length: 16 amino acids. Germline loops: CDR1 SGHDN, CDR2 FVKESK. The DNA for the CDR3 is TGTGCCAGCAAAACGGGGGATAGCTCTGGGGCCAACGTCCTGACTTTC. This translates into CASKTGDSSGANVLTF.

This sequence joins TRBV20-1 and TRBJ2-7; the D gene is possibly TRBD2 (5 bases). This CDR3 spans 13 amino acids. With 3 bases removed from V and 7 bases from J, the gap between germline ends came to 16 bases. Germline loops: CDR1 DFQATT, CDR2 SNEGSKA (reference sequence). The chain's CDR3 is CSASEDSSGEQYF. The DNA for the CDR3 is TGCAGTGCTAGTGAGGACTCCTCTGGGGAGCAGTACTTC.

In this sample, this clonotype turned up a few times. The chain carries TRBV28 and TRBJ2-5; 12 nucleotides line up with TRBD1. The CDR3 extends over 16 amino acids. Germline CDR1 is MDHEN and CDR2 is SYDVKM. J lost 5 bases, V lost 4 bases, and 8 bases had no gene match. The CDR3 sequence is CASSSPRDRGHETQYF. The CDR3, as DNA: TGTGCCAGCAGTTCCCCCCGGGACAGGGGGCATGAGACCCAGTACTTC.